This T cell receptor beta chain appears in the sequencing data of a study of shared clonotypes between healthy human individuals. Looking at the study overall: The people who gave samples were two women and a few men aged 18 to 49. The study, taken as a whole, reports: Sequencing depth was expected to influence donor clonotype sharing.

Those who donated, Caucasian adults without exception, all lived in Nashville, Tennessee. Splitting the CD4+ cells yielded a CD45RA+ naive subset and a CD45RA-negative memory subset. The CDR3 is 15 amino acids. The V gene's germline CDR1 is MNHEY and CDR2 SMNVEV (reference sequence). V lost 2 bases and J lost 8, with 16 bases in between. As concerns this clone: Its target is unknown.

The table came from immunoSEQ multiplex PCR; TCRdb's copy has only in-frame clones and leaves some out. The sample carries roughly 2.4 million clones, approximately 96% recorded once. This chain links TRBV27 with TRBJ2-1, with a weak D call TRBD2 (5 bases). The specimen was naive CD4+ T cells sorted from blood. Indicated subset: CD45RA+ positively selected. This clonotype was sampled from a man aged 18 to 29 in good health. The CDR3 loop is CASSLSRIGGYEQFF. For the CDR3, the DNA is TGTGCCAGCAGTTTAAGTCGAATAGGCGGGTATGAGCAGTTCTTC.